The table lists the clone carrying this T cell receptor (beta chain) with a few counts. This CDR3 has 14 amino acids. V gave up 7 bases and J gave up 0 bases; unmatched junction bases: 6. CDR1 and CDR2 from the germline V gene are SGHRS and YFSETQ. The record originates from a study of early T cells in non-severe SARS-CoV-2 infection. Via MiXCR, TCRdb re-called the 5' RACE reads, giving one row per CDR3 protein. In the table there are 75,000 to 95,000 distinct CDR3 sequences, roughly 17% of which are singletons. The sequencing used whole blood, collected at baseline. The gene calls are TRBV5-1 and TRBJ1-2, with 7 positions matching TRBD1. The receptor was derived from an adult who was a healthcare worker with PCR-confirmed SARS-CoV-2 infection or an uninfected control (not recorded which). The CDR3 coding sequence is TGCGCCAGCGGCGAACAGGGGACTAACTATGGCTACACCTTC. As protein: CASGEQGTNYGYTF. Variable domain in full (rest from reference TRBV5-1 and TRBJ1-2): KAGVTQTPRYLIKTRGQQVTLSCSPISGHRSVSWYQQTPGQGLQFLFEYFSETQRNKGNFPGRFSGRQFSNSRSEMNVSTLELGDSALYLCASGEQGTNYGYTFGSGTRLTVV.